Listed below are T cell receptor beta chains from one sample, sequenced in a study of identical twins. TCRdb analysed the 5' RACE reads with MiXCR anew, one entry per CDR3 protein. The table lists some 760,000 distinct CDR3 sequences, 18% of them singletons. This sample also belongs to another study, concerning T cells expressing NK-cell markers.

The sequenced material came from PBMCs. These receptors were obtained from a woman between 18 and 29 years old in good health. The CDR3 runs from the conserved cysteine through the conserved F or W. The order of the fields is clone size, D gene, J gene, V gene, CDR3 DNA, CDR3 protein. D genes are given only for firm matches. Size values are once, few and many counts, or a class for expanded clones, and some rows have none.

clone size: many
D gene: TRBD1
J gene: TRBJ1-5
V gene: TRBV12-3/TRBV12-4
CDR3 DNA: TGTGCCAGCAGTGTACAGGGGTTGTATCAGCCCCAGCATTTT
CDR3 protein: CASSVQGLYQPQHF

clone size: few
D gene: NA
J gene: TRBJ2-7
V gene: TRBV29-1
CDR3 DNA: TGCAGCGTTGGCCCCTACGAGCAGTACTTC
CDR3 protein: CSVGPYEQYF

clone size: NA
D gene: TRBD1
J gene: TRBJ2-7
V gene: TRBV10-3
CDR3 DNA: TGTGCCAAGGGACAGCCTCCCTACGAGCAGTACTTC
CDR3 protein: CAKGQPPYEQYF

clone size: NA
D gene: TRBD2
J gene: TRBJ2-7
V gene: TRBV6-2/TRBV6-3
CDR3 DNA: TGTGCCAGCAGTTACTCGCCAGCGGGAGGGCCCTACGAGCAGTACTTC
CDR3 protein: CASSYSPAGGPYEQYF

clone size: few
D gene: NA
J gene: TRBJ1-3
V gene: TRBV9
CDR3 DNA: TGTGCCAGCAGTAGTTGGCAGCGGGCTGGAAACACCATATATTTT
CDR3 protein: CASSSWQRAGNTIYF

clone size: NA
D gene: NA
J gene: TRBJ2-5
V gene: TRBV29-1
CDR3 DNA: TGCAGCGTTGAAGCGGGAGTGAGGGAGACCCAGTACTTC
CDR3 protein: CSVEAGVRETQYF

clone size: NA
D gene: NA
J gene: TRBJ2-7
V gene: TRBV11-3
CDR3 DNA: TGTGCCAGCAGCCGGGGCTCTTTTAGCTCCTACGAGCAGTACTTC
CDR3 protein: CASSRGSFSSYEQYF

clone size: few
D gene: NA
J gene: TRBJ2-1
V gene: TRBV5-1
CDR3 DNA: TGCGCCACCCGGTCGGGGCCAAACAATGAGCAGTTCTTC
CDR3 protein: CATRSGPNNEQFF

clone size: many
D gene: NA
J gene: TRBJ2-7
V gene: TRBV20-1
CDR3 DNA: TGCAGTGCTAGAGATACCCAGCTCTACGAGCAGTACTTC
CDR3 protein: CSARDTQLYEQYF

clone size: NA
D gene: NA
J gene: TRBJ2-5
V gene: TRBV29-1
CDR3 DNA: TGCAGCGTTGCCCCGGGGGTCCAAGAGACCCAGTACTTC
CDR3 protein: CSVAPGVQETQYF

clone size: NA
D gene: TRBD2
J gene: TRBJ2-7
V gene: TRBV20-1
CDR3 DNA: TGCAGTGCTCGCCGGGAGGCACAAGCCTACGAGCAGTACTTC
CDR3 protein: CSARREAQAYEQYF

clone size: NA
D gene: TRBD1
J gene: TRBJ1-5
V gene: TRBV18
CDR3 DNA: TGTGCCAGCTCACCAAGGGGGCTCAAGGATCAGCCCCAGCATTTT
CDR3 protein: CASSPRGLKDQPQHF

clone size: NA
D gene: NA
J gene: TRBJ1-2
V gene: TRBV12-3/TRBV12-4
CDR3 DNA: TGTGCCAGCAGGTTTAGACAGTCCACGAACTATGGCTACACCTTC
CDR3 protein: CASRFRQSTNYGYTF

clone size: NA
D gene: NA
J gene: TRBJ2-2
V gene: TRBV12-3/TRBV12-4
CDR3 DNA: TGTGCCAGCAGTTTCGGAGACCAACACACCGGGGAGCTGTTTTTT
CDR3 protein: CASSFGDQHTGELFF

clone size: NA
D gene: NA
J gene: TRBJ2-7
V gene: TRBV4-2
CDR3 DNA: TGTGCCAGCAGCCTTCTAAGGGGACCTGAGTACTTC
CDR3 protein: CASSLLRGPEYF

clone size: NA
D gene: TRBD1
J gene: TRBJ1-5
V gene: TRBV6-1
CDR3 DNA: TGTGCCAGCAGCCGAGACAGGGCGGCAAATCAGCCCCAGCATTTT
CDR3 protein: CASSRDRAANQPQHF

clone size: NA
D gene: TRBD1
J gene: TRBJ2-1
V gene: TRBV18
CDR3 DNA: TGTGCCAGCTCACCGCCCGGGACAGAATACAATGAGCAGTTCTTC
CDR3 protein: CASSPPGTEYNEQFF

clone size: NA
D gene: NA
J gene: TRBJ2-7
V gene: TRBV25-1
CDR3 DNA: TGTGCCAGCAGTGAACACCCGAAATACGAGCAGTACTTC
CDR3 protein: CASSEHPKYEQYF

clone size: few
D gene: NA
J gene: TRBJ2-2
V gene: TRBV27
CDR3 DNA: TGTGCCAGCAGTCTAACCCCGACAGGTATCGGGGAGCTGTTTTTT
CDR3 protein: CASSLTPTGIGELFF

clone size: NA
D gene: TRBD2
J gene: TRBJ2-3
V gene: TRBV10-3
CDR3 DNA: TGTGCCATCAGTGTACCTAGCGGGAGAAAAGATACGCAGTATTTT
CDR3 protein: CAISVPSGRKDTQYF

clone size: few
D gene: NA
J gene: TRBJ2-1
V gene: TRBV6-5
CDR3 DNA: TGTGCCAGCAGTTACAACTCCTACAATGAGCAGTTCTTC
CDR3 protein: CASSYNSYNEQFF

clone size: NA
D gene: NA
J gene: TRBJ2-5
V gene: TRBV20-1
CDR3 DNA: TGCAGTGCTAGAGAGGCTCCCAGATGGGAGACCCAGTACTTC
CDR3 protein: CSAREAPRWETQYF

clone size: NA
D gene: NA
J gene: TRBJ2-1
V gene: TRBV7-9
CDR3 DNA: TGTGCCAGCAGCTTAGGTCTGGTGCAGGGTGAGCAGTTCTTC
CDR3 protein: CASSLGLVQGEQFF

clone size: NA
D gene: NA
J gene: TRBJ2-1
V gene: TRBV12-3/TRBV12-4
CDR3 DNA: TGTGCCAGCAGTTCACAGACCTACAATGAGCAGTTCTTC
CDR3 protein: CASSSQTYNEQFF

clone size: NA
D gene: TRBD2
J gene: TRBJ2-1
V gene: TRBV20-1
CDR3 DNA: TGCAGTGCTAGAGATCGGAGACTAGCGGGCCATGAGCAGTTCTTC
CDR3 protein: CSARDRRLAGHEQFF

clone size: NA
D gene: NA
J gene: TRBJ2-5
V gene: TRBV20-1
CDR3 DNA: TGCAGTGCTAGAGATGAGGGTGTAAAGACCCAGTACTTC
CDR3 protein: CSARDEGVKTQYF

clone size: few
D gene: TRBD1
J gene: TRBJ1-2
V gene: TRBV5-1
CDR3 DNA: TGCGCCAGCAGAGCCGGGACAGGGGGCGGCTATGGCTACACCTTC
CDR3 protein: CASRAGTGGGYGYTF